This T cell receptor beta chain appears in the sequencing data of a study of T cells in Graves' hyperthyroidism and ophthalmopathy. The TCR beta CDR3 regions underwent amplification using RNA transcripts as the source. First-round RT-PCR of the TCR CDR3 relied on the HTBI primer set. MiXCR, applied by TCRdb to the multiplex PCR reads, yields one record per CDR3 protein. The table lists about 600,000 distinct CDR3 sequences, over 12% of them singletons. Whole-study findings and limits: In the analysis, a 13 V-J model separated ophthalmopathy from stable hyperthyroidism. Clonotypes that were expanded in thyroid above 0.001 mostly appeared in blood too.

This clonotype has just a few counts. The antigen remains undetermined. The CDR3 has 17 residues. Germline CDR1 MNHNS, CDR2 SASEGT. The germline V and J ends were trimmed by 7 bases and 7 bases, with 26 bases remaining between them. With duration under 3 months, ophthalmopathy was active: Clinical Activity Score at least 3, NOSPECS at least 4. This TCR derives from a young woman with Graves' ophthalmopathy. The chain uses TRBV6-1 and TRBJ1-5; D perhaps matches TRBD1 (5 bases). The sequenced sample was blood. The CDR3 coding sequence is TGTGCCAGCACGCCCGAGGCAGGGTGGAAATTCAGACAGCCCCAGCATTTT. Translation gives CASTPEAGWKFRQPQHF.